This is a list of T cell receptor beta chains from one sample in a study of shared clonotypes between healthy human individuals. TCRdb's table, derived via immunoSEQ multiplex PCR, lists solely in-frame clones and lacks some. The data contain about 2.4 million clones, around nine tenths of them singletons. Sequencing input: naive CD4+ T cells sorted from blood. These receptors were obtained from a man between 18 and 35 years old in good health. CDR3s include the opening cysteine and the closing phenylalanine or tryptophan. Fields, in order: D gene, CDR3 length, J gene, V gene, clone size, CDR3 protein, CDR3 DNA. The D gene is left open where the match is weak. Some rows have no size entry. The others give once, few or many, or a class for an expanded clone.

- 14 TRBJ2-3 TRBV28 once CASSLSGGTDTQYF TGTGCCAGCAGTTTGAGTGGCGGCACAGATACGCAGTATTTT
TRBD2 18 TRBJ2-1 TRBV7-9 - CARELAGGRLRFHNEQFF TGTGCCAGGGAACTAGCGGGAGGACGATTGAGGTTCCACAATGAGCAGTTCTTC
TRBD1 16 TRBJ2-4 TRBV27 - CASSLIPPDRENIQYF TGTGCCAGCAGTTTAATCCCCCCGGACAGGGAAAACATTCAGTACTTC
TRBD2 16 TRBJ2-3 TRBV7-2 - CASSPNLAGGTDTQYF TGTGCCAGCAGCCCCAACCTAGCGGGGGGCACAGATACGCAGTATTTT
- 14 TRBJ1-4 TRBV27 - CASSLHGSNEKLFF TGTGCCAGCAGTTTACACGGATCTAATGAAAAACTGTTTTTT
- 13 TRBJ1-1 TRBV27 - CASSPNVGTEAFF TGTGCCAGCAGTCCTAACGTTGGGACTGAAGCTTTCTTT
- 13 TRBJ2-5 TRBV5-4 - CASSLEGRKTQYF TGTGCCAGCAGCTTGGAAGGGCGGAAGACCCAGTACTTC
TRBD2 13 TRBJ2-7 TRBV10-3 - CAISPGLAYEQYF TGTGCCATCAGTCCGGGACTAGCCTACGAGCAGTACTTC
- 14 TRBJ2-7 TRBV30 - CAWRHGTGWGEQYF TGTGCCTGGAGACATGGTACAGGGTGGGGCGAGCAGTACTTC
TRBD2 15 TRBJ2-1 TRBV30 - CSWLAGGPSYNEQFF TGTTCGTGGCTAGCGGGAGGGCCTTCCTACAATGAGCAGTTCTTC
- 19 TRBJ1-2 TRBV10-3 - CAISGSRPMAAPEHYGYTF TGTGCCATCAGTGGCTCGCGCCCTATGGCAGCACCCGAGCACTATGGCTACACCTTC
TRBD2 14 TRBJ2-1 TRBV25-1 - CASSVVAGRNEQFF TGTGCCAGCAGTGTCGTAGCGGGGAGAAATGAGCAGTTCTTC
TRBD1 16 TRBJ2-2 TRBV6-6 - CASSYPGTVFAGELFF TGTGCCAGCAGTTACCCCGGGACAGTGTTCGCCGGGGAGCTGTTTTTT
- 17 TRBJ2-2 TRBV7-8 - CASSLGGNPSSTGELFF TGTGCCAGCAGCTTAGGAGGGAACCCTTCCAGCACCGGGGAGCTGTTTTTT